This is a list of T cell receptor beta chains from one sample in a study of OX40 agonist ivuxolimab in advanced cancers. Libraries were prepared by immunoSEQ multiplex PCR; TCRdb keeps only in-frame clonotypes and omits some of them. The sample lists roughly 93,000 clones; about 90% were seen once. Sequenced here: CD4+ or CD8+ T cells sorted from blood, sampled in a trial of the OX40 agonist ivuxolimab. These receptors were taken from an adult with an advanced solid tumor such as melanoma, head and neck, liver or kidney cancer. Each CDR3 is given with its conserved first and last residue. The D gene is left open where the match is weak. Clone size appears in some rows only: once, few, many, or a class for an expanded clone.

TRBV28	-	-	TRBJ1-4	TGTGCCGGACGCCGGGGAGGGGGTGAAAATGAAAAACTGTTTTTT	CAGRRGGGENEKLFF
TRBV11-2	once	-	TRBJ2-1	TGTGCCAGCAGCTTAGATATCGGGAAGCAGTTCTTC	CASSLDIGKQFF
TRBV28	-	TRBD1	TRBJ2-5	TGTGCCAGCGGACAGGGGCGGCGAGAGACCCAGTACTTC	CASGQGRRETQYF
TRBV19	-	TRBD1	TRBJ2-1	TGTGCCAGTAGTACCTTGGACAGGGGGTCCAACAATGAGCAGTTCTTC	CASSTLDRGSNNEQFF
TRBV30	-	TRBD2	TRBJ2-7	TGTGCCTGGAGTGCGGGCGGGAGAGTTTCCTACGAGCAGTACTTC	CAWSAGGRVSYEQYF
TRBV5-4	-	TRBD1	TRBJ1-2	TGTGCCAGCAGCTTTGGGACAGTTGGTCTCAGCGGCTACACCTTC	CASSFGTVGLSGYTF
TRBV7-9	many	-	TRBJ2-1	TGTGCCAGCAGCTTAGCCCCCCGGACTACTAATGAGCAGTTCTTC	CASSLAPRTTNEQFF
TRBV18	-	-	TRBJ2-3	TGTGCCAGCTCTCCTAAGGATACGCAGTATTTT	CASSPKDTQYF
TRBV28	-	TRBD1	TRBJ2-1	TGTGCCAGCAGTTCACAGGGGGCTGTCCACAATGAGCAGTTCTTC	CASSSQGAVHNEQFF
TRBV6-6	once	-	TRBJ1-6	TGTGCCAGCAGGCACCGGGACAAAAATTCACCCCTCCACTTT	CASRHRDKNSPLHF
TRBV5-1	-	-	TRBJ2-7	TGCGCCAGCAGCTTGAATGGCAACAGCTACGAGCAGTACTTC	CASSLNGNSYEQYF
TRBV28	-	TRBD2	TRBJ2-7	TGTGCCAGCAGTTTCTTAACCCGCCGGGGGGGCGAGCAGTACTTC	CASSFLTRRGGEQYF
TRBV11-2	-	-	TRBJ1-2	TGTGCCAGCAGCTTAGATCTTATAGGGACCGAGTTCCTCAATGGCTACACCTTC	CASSLDLIGTEFLNGYTF